A single sample gave rise to the 28 T cell receptor beta chains below, sequenced in a study of blood T cell repertoires in COVID-19. Produced via immunoSEQ multiplex PCR; TCRdb's table is partial and in-frame only. Of approximately 330,000 clones in the sample, over 80% were seen once. The specimen was peripheral blood. These TCRs come from a man aged 25 to 45 with COVID-19, enrolled during active disease.

The chain recombines TRBV6-5 with TRBJ2-7; tentatively, D is TRBD1 (6 bases). CDR1 and CDR2 (germline): MNHEY, SVGAGI. CDR3 length equals 13 residues. V lost 8 bases, J lost 2 bases, and 13 bases lay in between. The CDR3 protein is CASAPGATYEQYF. DNA for the CDR3: TGTGCCAGCGCCCCAGGGGCGACCTACGAGCAGTACTTC.

The J gene is TRBJ1-2, the V gene TRBV19; TRBD1 agrees at 7 bases. CDR1 is LNHDA, CDR2 SQIVND, per germline (reference sequence). The CDR3 covers 15 residues. Losses at the gene ends were 5 bases for V and 11 bases for J; bases not matched to a gene: 17. The CDR3 sequence is CASSVPGTDLWWYTF. Here the CDR3 DNA reads TGTGCCAGTAGTGTTCCCGGGACAGACCTATGGTGGTACACCTTC.

The V gene is TRBV2, the J gene TRBJ1-2; D unclear. Germline loops: CDR1 SNHLY, CDR2 FYNNEI. The CDR3 contains 13 residues. Trimming cost V 3 bases and J 2 bases, with 7 bases left between them. This CDR3 is CASSETGNYGYTF. The CDR3 DNA reads TGTGCCAGCAGTGAGACGGGAAACTATGGCTACACCTTC.

The chain combines TRBV10-3 with TRBJ2-7, with 9 bases fitting TRBD1. The CDR3 runs 15 residues. V shed 3 bases, J shed 4 bases, and the junction held 7 bases outside the gene matches. Germline CDR1 and CDR2: ENHRY and SYGVKD. The CDR3 region is CAISDPGQGLYEQYF. CDR3 bases: TGTGCCATCAGTGACCCGGGACAGGGACTATACGAGCAGTACTTC.

The rearrangement joins TRBV2 to TRBJ2-1; D is perhaps TRBD1 (6 bases). V was trimmed by 4 bases and J by 0 bases, leaving 16 bases between them. This CDR3 spans 17 amino acids. Germline CDR1 is SNHLY and CDR2 is FYNNEI. Written as DNA, the CDR3 is TGTGCCAGCAGTGGGCAGGGGACCCTAAGCTCCTACAATGAGCAGTTCTTC. Protein: CASSGQGTLSSYNEQFF.

This chain joins TRBV29-1 and TRBJ1-1, with TRBD1 matching over 8 bases. This CDR3 region has 13 residues. Germline V gene data show CDR1 as SQVTM and CDR2 as ANQGSEA. V lost 8 bases to trimming and J lost 2 bases; unmatched junction nucleotides: 7. DNA for the CDR3: TGCAGCATCGATGGACAGGGCAACACTGAAGCTTTCTTT. Translated: CSIDGQGNTEAFF.

The chain links TRBV5-6 to TRBJ1-5; a possible D gene is TRBD1 (6 bases). The germline gives CDR1 SGHDT, CDR2 YYEEEE. V was cut by 1 base and J by 9 bases, with 8 bases left in between. CDR3 length: 12 residues. CDR3 nucleotide sequence: TGTGCCAGCAGCTTGACAGGGACGCCCCAGCATTTT. Translation: CASSLTGTPQHF.

The V gene is TRBV6-4, the J gene TRBJ2-7; D is unclear. Germline CDR1 MRHNA, CDR2 SNTAGT. V was shortened by 0 bases and J by 4 bases, with 10 bases between the two germline ends. The CDR3 totals 14 residues. The CDR3 DNA follows: TGTGCCAGCAGTGACTCGGCAGGATGGTACGAGCAGTACTTC. Translated, it gives CASSDSAGWYEQYF.

This clone was counted a single time. V gene TRBV7-3 combines with J gene TRBJ1-5; D not resolved. The germline gives CDR1 SGHTA, CDR2 FQGTGA. CDR3 length: 14 amino acids. V lost 5 bases and J lost 8, with 16 bases in between. This chain's CDR3 is CASSTPAGSKPQHF. The DNA for the CDR3 is TGTGCCAGCAGCACCCCCGCGGGGTCTAAGCCCCAGCATTTT.

Many counts were recorded for this clone. The chain has TRBV7-9 and TRBJ2-4, with 7 bases that match TRBD1. CDR1 and CDR2 from the germline V gene are SEHNR and FQNEAQ (reference sequence). J lost 0 bases, V lost 1 base, and 6 bases had no gene match. The CDR3 runs 17 residues. CDR3 amino acids: CASSLGDSDIAKNIQYF. The CDR3 nucleotides are TGTGCCAGCAGCTTAGGGGACAGCGATATAGCCAAAAACATTCAGTACTTC.

The V call is TRBV5-1, the J call TRBJ2-1; 13 bases fit TRBD2. The germline V gene has CDR1 SGHRS and CDR2 YFSETQ. The J segment lost 5 bases and the V segment lost 4 bases, leaving 9 bases of the junction unmatched. The CDR3 spans 17 residues. The CDR3 protein is CASSRTSGGPGDNEQFF. The CDR3 DNA sequence: TGCGCCAGCAGCCGGACTAGCGGGGGCCCGGGGGACAATGAGCAGTTCTTC.

The chain employs TRBV10-3 and TRBJ1-1, with TRBD1 matching over 7 bases. The V segment lost 0 bases and the J segment 5 bases; nucleotides outside the gene matches: 12. The germline V gene has CDR1 ENHRY and CDR2 SYGVKD. The CDR3 is 17 amino acids. CDR3 sequence: CAISESTGTIGRTEAFF. The CDR3 coding sequence is TGTGCCATCAGTGAGTCGACAGGGACGATCGGGCGGACTGAAGCTTTCTTT.

V and J are TRBV27 and TRBJ2-5; D may be TRBD2 (6 bases). V gave up 9 bases and J gave up 1 base, with 12 bases separating them. The length of the CDR3 is 13 residues. CDR1 and CDR2 from the germline V gene are MNHEY and SMNVEV (reference sequence). CDR3 nucleotide sequence: TGTGCCAGTGCAAGGAGGGGCCAAGAGACCCAGTACTTC. It specifies CASARRGQETQYF.

The gene calls are TRBV7-8 and TRBJ2-3; possible D gene TRBD2, 7 bases. The ends were cut back, 2 bases at V and 0 bases at J, with 18 bases in the middle. The CDR3 consists of 18 residues. CDR1 is SGHVS and CDR2 is FQNEAQ in the germline V gene. Here the CDR3 DNA reads TGTGCCAGCAGCTTACGGGGCGGGGGCCCCGGTAGCACAGATACGCAGTATTTT. This translates into CASSLRGGGPGSTDTQYF.

CDR3 DNA sequence: TGTGCCAGCAGTCCCGGACAGAACACCGGGGAGCTGTTTTTT. Translation: CASSPGQNTGELFF. This rearrangement joins TRBV28 to TRBJ2-2; D may be TRBD1 (5 bases). Germline loops: CDR1 MDHEN, CDR2 SYDVKM. The V and J ends lost 5 bases and 1 base respectively, with 8 bases between them. This CDR3 comprises 14 residues. Drawing the rest from reference TRBV28 and TRBJ2-2, the complete variable domain is DVKVTQSSRYLVKRTGEKVFLECVQDMDHENMFWYRQDPGLGLRLIYFSYDVKMKEKGDIPEGYSVSREKKERFSLILESASTNQTSMYLCASSPGQNTGELFFGEGSRLTVL.

V and J are TRBV19 and TRBJ2-3; tentatively, D is TRBD2 (5 bases). Between the trimmed V and J ends, which lost 6 bases and 4 bases, there was a span of 14 bases. The CDR3 covers 14 residues. Germline CDR1 reads LNHDA; CDR2 reads SQIVND (reference sequence). In DNA, the CDR3 is TGTGCCAGTAGGACCTTAGCCGGGGCAGATACGCAGTATTTT. Translation gives CASRTLAGADTQYF.

The CDR3 loop reads CASSLYGTGGYEQYF. The CDR3 DNA sequence: TGTGCCAGCAGCCTATATGGGACAGGGGGCTACGAGCAGTACTTC. The V call is TRBV7-3, the J call TRBJ2-7, with 11 bases lining up with TRBD1. The CDR3 totals 15 residues. Germline loops: CDR1 SGHTA, CDR2 FQGTGA. V was pared by 5 bases and J by 3 bases, with 6 bases of the junction left unmatched.

The chain links TRBV18 to TRBJ2-7; 9 bases agree with TRBD1. The junction had 8 bases not matched to a gene; V was cut back by 9 bases and J by 5 bases. The CDR3 covers 13 residues. In germline, CDR1 is KGHSH, CDR2 LQKENI. The CDR3 protein is CASSMGQGDEQYF. CDR3 nucleotides: TGTGCCAGTTCCATGGGACAGGGTGACGAGCAGTACTTC.

The chain couples TRBV7-9 to TRBJ2-1; 11 bases are a match to TRBD2. V lost 5 bases to trimming and J lost 4 bases; unmatched junction nucleotides: 10. CDR3 length equals 17 residues. Per the germline V gene, CDR1 is SEHNR and CDR2 is FQNEAQ (reference sequence). The CDR3 is CASSPPGLAGRYNEQFF. In DNA form, the CDR3 reads TGTGCCAGCAGCCCTCCAGGACTAGCGGGTCGGTACAATGAGCAGTTCTTC.

The rearrangement joins TRBV20-1 to TRBJ2-1, with a possible D match to TRBD1 (7 bases). The V gene's germline CDR1 is DFQATT and CDR2 SNEGSKA (reference sequence). V shed 3 bases and J shed 12 bases, with 12 bases lying between them. The CDR3 is 11 residues long. The CDR3: CSASQGGGQFF. CDR3 in DNA: TGCAGTGCTAGCCAGGGGGGCGGGCAGTTCTTC.

The V gene is TRBV9, the J gene TRBJ2-5; 12 bases align to TRBD1. With V trimmed by 3 bases and J by 5 bases, 11 bases remained unmatched. The germline CDR1 and CDR2 sequences are SGDLS and YYNGEE. CDR3 length equals 17 residues. CDR3 region: CASSGLSGTGGEETQYF. Here the CDR3 DNA reads TGTGCCAGCAGCGGACTTTCCGGGACAGGGGGCGAGGAGACCCAGTACTTC.

This chain connects TRBV6-2 or TRBV6-3 to TRBJ2-7, with 10 bases lining up with TRBD2. Germline values: CDR1 MNHEY, CDR2 SVGEGT. V lost 6 bases, J lost 1 base, and 9 bases stayed unmatched. The CDR3 is 16 residues long. CDR3 nucleotide sequence: TGTGCCAGCAGCAAACTGACTAGCGGGCGGTCCTACGAGCAGTACTTC. Translated, it gives CASSKLTSGRSYEQYF.

This chain joins TRBV3-1 (or the pseudogene TRBV3-2) and TRBJ1-2, with D hard to call. CDR1 LGHDT and CDR2 YNNKEL come from the germline V gene (reference sequence). V dropped 3 bases and J dropped 8 bases, with 7 bases sitting between them. This CDR3 comprises 11 residues. The CDR3 loop is CASSQPGGYTF. CDR3 coding DNA: TGTGCCAGCAGCCAGCCCGGGGGCTACACCTTC.

The rearrangement joins TRBV28 to TRBJ2-7; D unclear. CDR3 length: 13 amino acids. Trimming cost V 4 bases and J 2 bases, with 9 bases left between them. CDR1 MDHEN and CDR2 SYDVKM come from the germline V gene. This chain's CDR3 is CASSSAVPYEQYF. CDR3 nucleotide sequence: TGTGCCAGCAGTTCCGCGGTTCCCTACGAGCAGTACTTC.

The V call is TRBV6-4, the J call TRBJ2-3; D is unresolved. The V end lost 6 bases, the J end lost 11 bases, and 18 bases lay between the germline ends. Germline CDR1 MRHNA, CDR2 SNTAGT. The CDR3 contains 13 residues. This chain's CDR3 is CASSLETGSGQYF. The CDR3 region has the DNA TGTGCCAGCAGCCTAGAAACCGGCTCGGGGCAGTATTTT.

The chain is built from TRBV7-3 and TRBJ2-3, with 8 bases that match TRBD1. Losses at the gene ends were 3 bases for V and 0 bases for J; bases not matched to a gene: 5. This CDR3 has 16 amino acids. Looked up from germline, CDR1 is SGHTA and CDR2 is FQGTGA. CDR3 in amino acids: CASSFQRTGSTDTQYF. DNA of the CDR3: TGTGCCAGCAGCTTCCAACGGACAGGGAGCACAGATACGCAGTATTTT.

The chain is built from TRBV4-3 and TRBJ2-7, with D unresolved. Germline-derived CDR1 and CDR2 are LGHNA and YSLEER. V lost 0 bases, J lost 0 bases, and 9 bases lay in between. The CDR3 is made up of 15 amino acids. CDR3 loop: CASSQDLRSSYEQYF. CDR3 coding DNA: TGCGCCAGCAGCCAAGATCTACGGAGCTCCTACGAGCAGTACTTC.

This clone was observed a few times. The sample contains more than one DNA sequence encoding this CDR3. The V and J genes are TRBV6-5 and TRBJ2-7; the match to TRBD1 covers 7 bases. V shed 6 bases and J 0 bases; nucleotides not matched to a gene: 2. Germline V gives CDR1 MNHEY, CDR2 SVGAGI. The CDR3 contains 13 residues. The CDR3 bases are TGTGCCAGCAGGAGGGACAGCTCCTACGAGCAGTACTTC. Protein sequence: CASRRDSSYEQYF.